This is a list of T cell receptor beta chains from one sample in a study of CD8 T cells in Susac syndrome. Each CDR3 protein is one row after TCRdb ran MiXCR on the immunoSEQ multiplex PCR reads. The sample has 150,000 to 200,000 distinct CDR3 sequences, approximately 93% seen once; the top ten hold 0.1%. The sample was CD4+ T cells from PBMCs. The receptors derive from a human donor in good health. Both conserved end residues are part of each CDR3. Where a row states a size, it is once, few, many or the class of an expanded clone; other rows omit it.

cdr3_aa: CSAGQPNNYGYTF; v_call: TRBV29-1; clone_size: .
cdr3_aa: CASSLGYRVGTDTQYF; v_call: TRBV5-1; clone_size: .
cdr3_aa: CASSIGSGYTF; v_call: TRBV19; clone_size: .
cdr3_aa: CASSFSGQGGGQPQHF; v_call: TRBV7-2; clone_size: .
cdr3_aa: CASRPGTPQETQYF; v_call: TRBV5-1; clone_size: .
cdr3_aa: CASSQVGTGPEKLFF; v_call: TRBV14; clone_size: once
cdr3_aa: CASSKSGGVYKETQYF; v_call: TRBV5-4; clone_size: .
cdr3_aa: CSVDFQGLGTEAFF; v_call: TRBV29-1; clone_size: .
cdr3_aa: CASSPSTGGHGYTF; v_call: TRBV5-4; clone_size: .
cdr3_aa: CAVHSTGSNQPQHF; v_call: TRBV27; clone_size: .
cdr3_aa: CASSLTVDSNQPQHF; v_call: TRBV12-3/TRBV12-4; clone_size: .
cdr3_aa: CASTRGASGANVLTF; v_call: TRBV7-2; clone_size: few
cdr3_aa: CASSRGNQPQHF; v_call: TRBV12-3/TRBV12-4; clone_size: .
cdr3_aa: CASSSQQGTDTQYF; v_call: TRBV5-1; clone_size: .
cdr3_aa: CASTRGPFRPQETQYF; v_call: TRBV28; clone_size: .
cdr3_aa: CASRHPGFAEAFF; v_call: TRBV5-1; clone_size: .
cdr3_aa: CSAPFAGGFSTEAFF; v_call: TRBV20-1; clone_size: .
cdr3_aa: CASSFGRVSTDTQYF; v_call: TRBV27; clone_size: once
cdr3_aa: CSAAGQGAYEQYF; v_call: TRBV29-1; clone_size: .